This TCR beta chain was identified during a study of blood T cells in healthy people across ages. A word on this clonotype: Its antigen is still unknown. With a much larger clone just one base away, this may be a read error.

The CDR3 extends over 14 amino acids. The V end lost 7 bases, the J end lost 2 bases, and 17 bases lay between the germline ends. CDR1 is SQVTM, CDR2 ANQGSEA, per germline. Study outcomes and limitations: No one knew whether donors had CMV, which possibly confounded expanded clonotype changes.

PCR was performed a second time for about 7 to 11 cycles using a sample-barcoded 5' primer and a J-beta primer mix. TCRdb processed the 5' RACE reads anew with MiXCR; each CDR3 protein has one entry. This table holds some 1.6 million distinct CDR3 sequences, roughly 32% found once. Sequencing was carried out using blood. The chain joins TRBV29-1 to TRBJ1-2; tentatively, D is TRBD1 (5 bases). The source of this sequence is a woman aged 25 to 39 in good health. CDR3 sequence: CSGGLIGSNYGYTF. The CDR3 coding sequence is TGCAGCGGGGGCCTGATAGGCAGCAACTATGGCTACACCTTC.